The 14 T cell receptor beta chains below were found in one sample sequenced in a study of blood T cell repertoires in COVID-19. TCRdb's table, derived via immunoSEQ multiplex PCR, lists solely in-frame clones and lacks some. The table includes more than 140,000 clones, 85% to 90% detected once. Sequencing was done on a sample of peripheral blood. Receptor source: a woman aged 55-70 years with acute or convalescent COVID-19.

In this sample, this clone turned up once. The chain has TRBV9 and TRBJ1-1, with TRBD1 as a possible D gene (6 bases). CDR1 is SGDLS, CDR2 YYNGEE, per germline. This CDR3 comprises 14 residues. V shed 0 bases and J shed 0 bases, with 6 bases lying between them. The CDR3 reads CASSVGQVNTEAFF. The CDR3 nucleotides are TGTGCCAGCAGCGTAGGACAGGTGAACACTGAAGCTTTCTTT.

In nucleotides, the CDR3 is TGTGCCAGCAGCTCCGGGACTAGCGGGGATATGCAGTTCTTC. This encodes CASSSGTSGDMQFF. The rearrangement links TRBV7-9 to TRBJ2-1, with TRBD2 matching 13 bases. The V segment lost 4 bases and the J segment 12 bases; nucleotides outside the gene matches: 6. Germline lookup yields CDR1 SEHNR and CDR2 FQNEAQ (reference sequence). The CDR3 contains 14 residues.

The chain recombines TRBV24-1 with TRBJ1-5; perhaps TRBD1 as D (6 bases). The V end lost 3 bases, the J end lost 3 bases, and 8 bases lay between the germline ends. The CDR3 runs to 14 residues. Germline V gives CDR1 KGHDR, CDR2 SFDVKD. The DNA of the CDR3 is TGTGCCACCAGTGATCACAGGGTCAATCAGCCCCAGCATTTT. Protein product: CATSDHRVNQPQHF.

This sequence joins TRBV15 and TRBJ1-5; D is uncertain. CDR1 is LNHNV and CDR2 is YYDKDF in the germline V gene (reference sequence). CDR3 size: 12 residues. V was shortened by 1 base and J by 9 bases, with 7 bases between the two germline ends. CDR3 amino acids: CATSRAAGPQHF. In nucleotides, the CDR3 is TGTGCCACCAGCAGAGCTGCCGGGCCCCAGCATTTT.

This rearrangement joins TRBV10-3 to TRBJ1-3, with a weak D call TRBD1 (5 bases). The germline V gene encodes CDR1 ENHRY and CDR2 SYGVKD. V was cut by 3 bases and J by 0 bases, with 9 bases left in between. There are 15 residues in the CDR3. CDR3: CAISEGDLSGNTIYF. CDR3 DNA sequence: TGTGCCATCAGTGAAGGGGATCTCTCTGGAAACACCATATATTTT.

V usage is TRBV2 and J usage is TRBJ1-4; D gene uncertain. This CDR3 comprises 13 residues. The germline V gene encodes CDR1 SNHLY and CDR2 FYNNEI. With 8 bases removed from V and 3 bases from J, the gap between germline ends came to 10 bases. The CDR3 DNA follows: TGTGCCAGCTCGAGGTCGGCTAATGAAAAACTGTTTTTT. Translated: CASSRSANEKLFF.

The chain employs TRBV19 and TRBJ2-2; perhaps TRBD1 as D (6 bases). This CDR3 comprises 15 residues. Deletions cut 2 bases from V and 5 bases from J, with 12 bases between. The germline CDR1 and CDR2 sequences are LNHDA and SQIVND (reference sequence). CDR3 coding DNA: TGTGCCAGTAGTATACCCAGGGGAAGGACCGGGGAGCTGTTTTTT. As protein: CASSIPRGRTGELFF. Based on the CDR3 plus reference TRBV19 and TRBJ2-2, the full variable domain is DGGITQSPKYLFRKEGQNVTLSCEQNLNHDAMYWYRQDPGQGLRLIYYSQIVNDFQKGDIAEGYSVSREKKESFPLTVTSAQKNPTAFYLCASSIPRGRTGELFFGEGSRLTVL.

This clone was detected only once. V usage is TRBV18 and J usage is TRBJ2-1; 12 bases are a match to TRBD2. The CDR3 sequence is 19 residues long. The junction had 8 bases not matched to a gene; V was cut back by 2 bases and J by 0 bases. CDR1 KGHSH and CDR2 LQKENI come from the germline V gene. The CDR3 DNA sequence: TGTGCCAGCTCACCAAAGGCTAGCGGGGGGGCCAGCTCCTACAATGAGCAGTTCTTC. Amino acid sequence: CASSPKASGGASSYNEQFF.

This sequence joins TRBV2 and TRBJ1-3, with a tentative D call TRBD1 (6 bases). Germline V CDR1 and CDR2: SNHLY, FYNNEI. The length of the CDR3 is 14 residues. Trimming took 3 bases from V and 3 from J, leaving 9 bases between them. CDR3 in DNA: TGTGCCAGCAGTGAGACAGGCTATGGAAACACCATATATTTT. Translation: CASSETGYGNTIYF.

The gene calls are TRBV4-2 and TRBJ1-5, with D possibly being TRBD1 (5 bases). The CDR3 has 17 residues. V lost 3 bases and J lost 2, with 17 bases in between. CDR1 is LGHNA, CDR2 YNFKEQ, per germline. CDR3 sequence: CASSHGGAQVGNQPQHF. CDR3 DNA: TGTGCCAGCAGCCATGGAGGGGCGCAGGTTGGCAATCAGCCCCAGCATTTT.

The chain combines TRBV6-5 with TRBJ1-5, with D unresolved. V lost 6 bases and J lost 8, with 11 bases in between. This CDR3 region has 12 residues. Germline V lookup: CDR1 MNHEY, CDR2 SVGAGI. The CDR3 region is CASRRRNEPQHF. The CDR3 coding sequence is TGTGCCAGCAGACGGCGGAACGAGCCCCAGCATTTT.

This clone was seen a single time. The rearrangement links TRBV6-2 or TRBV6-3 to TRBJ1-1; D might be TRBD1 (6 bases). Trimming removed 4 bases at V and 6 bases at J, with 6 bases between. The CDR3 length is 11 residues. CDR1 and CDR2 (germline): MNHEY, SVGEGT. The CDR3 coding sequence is TGTGCCAGCAGTTGGACAGCTGAAGCTTTCTTT. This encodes CASSWTAEAFF.

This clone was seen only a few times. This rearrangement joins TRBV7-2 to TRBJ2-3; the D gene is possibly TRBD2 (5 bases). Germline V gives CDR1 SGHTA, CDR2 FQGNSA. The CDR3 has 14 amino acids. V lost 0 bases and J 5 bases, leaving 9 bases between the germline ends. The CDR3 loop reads CASSLAHGIDTQYF. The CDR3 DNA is TGTGCCAGCAGCTTAGCGCACGGGATAGATACGCAGTATTTT.

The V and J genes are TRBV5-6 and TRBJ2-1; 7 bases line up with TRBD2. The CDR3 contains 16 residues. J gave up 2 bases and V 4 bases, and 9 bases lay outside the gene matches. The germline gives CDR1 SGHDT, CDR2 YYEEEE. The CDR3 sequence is CASSPAGGGPYNEQFF. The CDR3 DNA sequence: TGTGCCAGCAGCCCCGCCGGCGGGGGTCCCTACAATGAGCAGTTCTTC.